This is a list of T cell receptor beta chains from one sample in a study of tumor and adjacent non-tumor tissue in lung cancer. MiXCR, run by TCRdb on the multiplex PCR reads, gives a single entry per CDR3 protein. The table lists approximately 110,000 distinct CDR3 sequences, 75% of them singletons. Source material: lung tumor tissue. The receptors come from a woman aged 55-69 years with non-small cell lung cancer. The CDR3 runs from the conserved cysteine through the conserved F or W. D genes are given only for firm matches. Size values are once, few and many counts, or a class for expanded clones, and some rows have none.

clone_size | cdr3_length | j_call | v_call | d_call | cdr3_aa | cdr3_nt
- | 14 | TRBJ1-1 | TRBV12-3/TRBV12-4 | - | CVSIGAGANTEVFF | TGTGTCAGCATCGGGGCGGGGGCGAACACTGAAGTTTTCTTT
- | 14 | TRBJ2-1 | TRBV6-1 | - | CVSSEGVRMNEQFF | TGTGTCAGCAGTGAGGGGGTGCGGATGAATGAGCAGTTCTTC
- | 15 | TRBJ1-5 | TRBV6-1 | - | CANSEVDRNHQPQNF | TGTGCCAACAGTGAGGTCGACAGGAATCATCAGCCCCAAAATTTT
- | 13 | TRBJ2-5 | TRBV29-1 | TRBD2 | CSGLGLGGESQYF | TGCAGCGGGCTGGGACTAGGGGGAGAGAGCCAGTACTTC
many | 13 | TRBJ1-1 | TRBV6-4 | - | CASSSGPATEAFF | TGTGCCAGCAGTTCTGGACCGGCCACTGAAGCTTTCTTT
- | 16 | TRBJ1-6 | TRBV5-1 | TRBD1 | CASSPELGTGNSPLHF | TGCGCCAGCAGCCCGGAACTAGGGACAGGGAATTCACCCCTCCACTTT
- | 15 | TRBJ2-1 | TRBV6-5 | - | CANSYLGLGLNEQLF | TGTGCCAACAGTTACCTAGGTCTCGGTCTGAATGAGCAGCTCTTC
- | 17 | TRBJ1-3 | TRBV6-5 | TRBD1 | CASSYADRGYTGNIIYF | TGTGCCAGCAGTTATGCGGACAGGGGATATACAGGAAACATCATATATTTT
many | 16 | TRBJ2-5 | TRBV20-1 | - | CSFPGDEYQYGETQYF | TGCAGTTTTCCAGGGGACGAGTATCAGTACGGAGAGACCCAGTACTTC
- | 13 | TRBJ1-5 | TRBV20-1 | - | CNAQPNDGQSQHF | TGCAATGCTCAGCCCAATGACGGTCAGTCCCAGCATTTT
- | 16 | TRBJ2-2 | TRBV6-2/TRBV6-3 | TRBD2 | CANTAPPLAGTEELFF | TGTGCCAACACCGCCCCTCCCCTAGCGGGCACCGAGGAGCTGTTTTTT
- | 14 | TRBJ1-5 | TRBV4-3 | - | CASSQGLWGQSLHF | TGCGCCAGTAGCCAAGGTTTGTGGGGGCAGTCCCTGCATTTC
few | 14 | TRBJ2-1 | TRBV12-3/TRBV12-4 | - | CASSLGGLYNEQFF | TGTGCCAGCAGTTTGGGGGGACTGTACAATGAGCAGTTCTTC
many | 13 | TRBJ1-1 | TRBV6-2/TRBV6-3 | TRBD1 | CASSNRGHTEAFF | TGTGCCAGCAGTAACAGGGGGCACACTGAAGCTTTCTTT
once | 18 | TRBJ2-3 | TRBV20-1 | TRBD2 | CSATKPGNRLANIDMQFF | TGCAGTGCTACCAAACCCGGGAACAGACTAGCAAACATAGATATGCAGTTTTTT
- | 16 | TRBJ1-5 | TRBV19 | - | CASRSGSEHSNQPQHF | TGTGCCAGTAGGTCGGGCAGCGAGCATAGCAATCAGCCCCAGCATTTT
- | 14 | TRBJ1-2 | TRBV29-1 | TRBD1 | CSVAFRGQSADYTF | TGCAGCGTTGCCTTTAGGGGGCAAAGTGCTGACTACACCTTC
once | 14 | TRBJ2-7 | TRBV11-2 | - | CASSLVSNSHEQYF | TGTGCCAGCAGCTTAGTTTCAAACTCCCACGAGCAGTACTTC
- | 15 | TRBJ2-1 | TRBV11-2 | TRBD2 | CASCSPGTSIHEQFF | TGTGCCAGCTGTTCCCCCGGGACTAGTATCCATGAGCAGTTCTTC
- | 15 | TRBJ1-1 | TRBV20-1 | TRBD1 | CSVFPEDRGNTVAFF | TGCAGTGTTTTCCCCGAGGACAGGGGGAACACTGTAGCTTTCTTT
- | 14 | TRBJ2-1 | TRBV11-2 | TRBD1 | CANSLGTVVLSKFF | TGTGCTAACAGCTTAGGGACAGTGGTCTTAAGTAAGTTCTTC
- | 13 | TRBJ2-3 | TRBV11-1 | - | CASSTLSADTQYF | TGTGCCAGCAGCACCCTCTCAGCAGATACGCAGTATTTT
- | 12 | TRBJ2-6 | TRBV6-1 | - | CAGRVWANVLTF | TGTGCCGGCCGGGTCTGGGCCAACGTCCTGACTTTC
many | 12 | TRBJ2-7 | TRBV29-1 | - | CSVERGSSEQYF | TGCAGCGTTGAAAGGGGCTCATCCGAGCAGTACTTC
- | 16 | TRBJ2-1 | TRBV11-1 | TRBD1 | CVSSRDRGGLRETQFF | TGTGTCAGCAGCCGAGACAGGGGCGGCCTCCGAGAGACCCAGTTCTTC
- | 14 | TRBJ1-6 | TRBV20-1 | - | CSAKEEQNNSPLHF | TGCAGTGCCAAAGAGGAACAGAATAATTCACCCCTCCACTTT
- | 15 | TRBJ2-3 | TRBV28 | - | CASSPGNSGLDMQYF | TGTGCCAGCAGTCCTGGGAATTCGGGCCTAGATATGCAGTATTTT
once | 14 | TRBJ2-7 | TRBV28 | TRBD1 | CASSLNIGGGDQYF | TGCGCCAGCAGCTTAAATATAGGGGGCGGCGACCAGTACTTC
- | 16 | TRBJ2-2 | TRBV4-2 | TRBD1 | CSSSLEGQLDTGELFF | TGTTCCAGCAGCCTTGAGGGACAGCTCGACACTGGGGAGCTGTTTTTT
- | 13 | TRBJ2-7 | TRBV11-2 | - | CANNLDRVGEQYF | TGTGCCAACAACTTGGATAGGGTGGGGGAGCAGTACTTC
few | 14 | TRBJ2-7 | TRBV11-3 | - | CASSLDTGTYERYF | TGTGCTAGCAGCTTAGATACGGGAACTTACGAGCGGTACTTC
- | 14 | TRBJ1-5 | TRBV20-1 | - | CSAYTATEIQPQHF | TGCAGTGCCTATACCGCGACAGAGATTCAGCCCCAGCATTTT
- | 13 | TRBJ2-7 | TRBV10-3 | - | CATTLPRGLEQYF | TGTGCCACGACACTACCGCGAGGGCTCGAGCAGTACTTC
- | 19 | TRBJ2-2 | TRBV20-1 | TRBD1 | CSALPGGQGRGLNTGELFF | TGCAGTGCTCTCCCCGGGGGACAGGGGAGGGGATTGAACACCGGGGAGCTATTTTTT
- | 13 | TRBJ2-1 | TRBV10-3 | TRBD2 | CAISDARASGLFF | TGTGCCATCAGTGACGCGCGGGCTAGCGGCCTCTTCTTC
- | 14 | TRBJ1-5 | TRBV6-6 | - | CASRPSYSNQPQDF | TGTGCCAGCAGGCCTTCTTATAGTAATCAGCCCCAGGATTTT
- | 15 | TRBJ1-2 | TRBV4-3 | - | CASSQGLGSNYGYTF | TGCGCCAGTAGCCAAGGGCTGGGGTCTAACTATGGCTATACCTTC
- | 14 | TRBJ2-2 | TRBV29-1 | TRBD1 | CIVDWQGATGELFF | TGCATTGTTGATTGGCAGGGGGCAACCGGGGAGCTGTTTTTT
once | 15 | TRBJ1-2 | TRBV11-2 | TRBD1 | CTSSLQGELGYGYTF | TGTACCAGCAGCCTACAGGGGGAGCTAGGCTATGGCTACACCTTC
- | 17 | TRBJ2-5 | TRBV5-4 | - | CASSLGGGGVGQETRYF | TGTGCCAGCAGCTTGGGGGGAGGGGGAGTGGGCCAAGAGACCCGGTACTTC
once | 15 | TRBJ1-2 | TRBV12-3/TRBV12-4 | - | CASTTTPVGLYGYTF | TGTGCCAGCACTACTACCCCGGTCGGGCTCTATGGCTACACCTTC
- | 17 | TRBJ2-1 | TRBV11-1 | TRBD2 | CAGGLELTSGSHNELFF | TGCGCCGGCGGCTTAGAGTTGACTAGCGGGAGCCACAATGAGCTGTTCTTC
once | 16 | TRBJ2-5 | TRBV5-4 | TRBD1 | CAYSLEGGRRKEIQYF | TGTGCCTACAGCTTGGAAGGGGGCCGGAGGAAAGAGATCCAGTACTTC
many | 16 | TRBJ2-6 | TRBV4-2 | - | CASSQEEGTGANVLTF | TGTGCCAGCAGCCAAGAGGAAGGAACTGGGGCCAACGTCCTGACTTTC
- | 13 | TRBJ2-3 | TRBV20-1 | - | CNARGAVADTQYF | TGCAATGCCCGTGGAGCAGTCGCAGATACTCAGTATTTT
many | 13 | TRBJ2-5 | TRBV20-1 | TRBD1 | CSAWRTGIETQYF | TGCAGTGCTTGGCGGACAGGGATCGAGACCCAGTACTTC